The 32 T cell receptor beta chains listed next were all sequenced from one sample in a study of blood T cells in healthy people across ages. Using a J-beta primer mix together with a sample-barcoded 5' primer, a second PCR was run for roughly 7 to 12 cycles. MiXCR was run by TCRdb on the 5' RACE reads, yielding one entry per CDR3 protein. This table holds some 890,000 distinct CDR3 sequences, just under 30% found once. These data were also reused for a study on T cells of mothers and their children.

The source material was blood. All receptors derive from a middle-aged woman in good health.

The rearrangement links TRBV6-5 to TRBJ2-6; no definite D call. Trimming took 4 bases from V and 0 from J, leaving 13 bases between them. The CDR3 sequence is 17 residues long. CDR1 and CDR2 from the germline V gene are MNHEY and SVGAGI. In DNA, the CDR3 is TGTGCCAGCAGTTTTGGGAAGACGAACTCTGGGGCCAACGTCCTGACTTTC. Its translation is CASSFGKTNSGANVLTF.

In this sample, this clonotype turned up a few times. The V call is TRBV10-3, the J call TRBJ1-1; no reliable D call. This CDR3 comprises 13 residues. The germline V gene has CDR1 ENHRY and CDR2 SYGVKD. V was cut by 10 bases and J by 0 bases, with 12 bases left in between. The CDR3 DNA is TGTGCCAGCTACGAAAGTGTGAACACTGAAGCTTTCTTT. As protein: CASYESVNTEAFF.

This sequence joins TRBV5-1 and TRBJ1-2; no clear D gene. V was cut by 3 bases and J by 7 bases, with 22 bases left in between. The CDR3 spans 16 residues. The germline V gene encodes CDR1 SGHRS and CDR2 YFSETQ. As DNA, the CDR3 is TGCGCCAGCAGCTCTGACATAATAGGACGGGGAGCTGGCTACACCTTC. Its protein product is CASSSDIIGRGAGYTF.

The rearrangement links TRBV5-1 to TRBJ2-3, with D uncertain. Per germline, CDR1 SGHRS and CDR2 YFSETQ. Between the trimmed V and J ends, which lost 3 bases and 2 bases, there was a span of 10 bases. This CDR3 comprises 14 residues. Written as DNA, the CDR3 is TGCGCCAGCAGCTCGGGCTCGCACACAGATACGCAGTATTTT. Protein sequence: CASSSGSHTDTQYF.

This clonotype was counted only a few times. V gene TRBV5-8 combines with J gene TRBJ1-2, with D perhaps matching TRBD1 (5 bases). CDR3 size: 15 residues. Germline V gene lookup returns CDR1 SGHTS and CDR2 YDEGEE. V was trimmed by 2 bases and J by 4 bases, leaving 15 bases between them. CDR3 DNA: TGTGCCAGCAGCTTAGAGGGGAGGCCCCTCTATGGCTACACCTTC. Its protein product is CASSLEGRPLYGYTF.

This clonotype was seen a handful of times. The CDR3 loop is CSARDPGGRVDEQYF. In DNA form, the CDR3 reads TGCAGTGCTAGAGATCCGGGGGGTAGGGTCGACGAGCAGTACTTC. The rearrangement uses TRBV20-1 and TRBJ2-7, with TRBD2 matching over 7 bases. This CDR3 has 15 residues. After removal of 0 bases from V and 5 bases from J, the junction contained 10 bases not matched to a gene. Germline V lookup: CDR1 DFQATT, CDR2 SNEGSKA (reference sequence).

In its sample, this clonotype was seen once. The chain has TRBV6-4 and TRBJ2-1; D unresolved. V was clipped by 2 bases and J by 12 bases, with 14 bases between them. Germline assignment: CDR1 MRHNA and CDR2 SNTAGT. The CDR3 runs 13 residues. In DNA form, the CDR3 reads TGTGCCAGCAGTGACCAGGCAGAAAAAACGCAGTTCTTC. This translates into CASSDQAEKTQFF.

The chain employs TRBV12-3 or TRBV12-4 and TRBJ1-2, with no clear D. The CDR3 totals 14 residues. V was pared by 0 bases and J by 7 bases, with 12 bases between. CDR3 residues: CASSLAAQTSGYTF. In nucleotides, the CDR3 is TGTGCCAGCAGTTTAGCCGCACAGACGAGTGGCTACACCTTC.

This clonotype was detected a few times. A much larger clone sits a single nucleotide away, making a read error possible. The genes are TRBV9 and TRBJ2-1, with D possibly being TRBD1 (5 bases). CDR3 size: 12 residues. V was clipped by 3 bases and J by 6 bases, with 7 bases between them. Looked up from germline, CDR1 is SGDLS and CDR2 is YYNGEE. CDR3 in amino acids: CASSGQSNEQFF. DNA for the CDR3: TGTGCCAGCAGCGGACAGAGCAATGAGCAGTTCTTC.

V and J are TRBV28 and TRBJ2-1; 12 bases agree with TRBD2. The germline gives CDR1 MDHEN, CDR2 SYDVKM. The CDR3 has 17 residues. The trim removed 3 bases at V and 3 bases at J, leaving 6 bases unmatched. Here the CDR3 reads CASSFGTSGGIYNEQFF. The CDR3 bases are TGTGCCAGCAGTTTTGGAACTAGCGGGGGGATCTACAATGAGCAGTTCTTC.

The chain links TRBV12-3 or TRBV12-4 to TRBJ2-4; D remains ambiguous. The CDR3 is 12 amino acids. Trimming took 4 bases from V and 7 from J, leaving 8 bases between them. The CDR3 coding sequence is TGTGCCAGCAGTTCCCCAGACAACATTCAGTACTTC. It codes for CASSSPDNIQYF.

CDR3 bases: TGCAGTGCTACATTAAGCGGGGGGGCCGGGGAGACCCAGTACTTC. This gives the protein CSATLSGGAGETQYF. This chain links TRBV20-1 with TRBJ2-5; 10 positions match TRBD2. The CDR3 is 15 amino acids. Trimming removed 4 bases from V and 5 bases from J; junction bases left unmatched: 10. The V gene's germline CDR1 is DFQATT and CDR2 SNEGSKA (reference sequence).

This clonotype was observed a handful of times. This chain uses TRBV29-1 with TRBJ1-5, with D tentatively TRBD1 (5 bases). V was trimmed by 4 bases and J by 6 bases, leaving 13 bases between them. The V gene's germline CDR1 is SQVTM and CDR2 ANQGSEA. CDR3 length equals 13 residues. This chain's CDR3 is CSVVGREGQPQHF. CDR3 coding DNA: TGCAGCGTTGTGGGCAGGGAGGGTCAGCCCCAGCATTTT.

The chain has TRBV6-1 and TRBJ1-5; D is ambiguous. In germline, CDR1 is MNHNS, CDR2 SASEGT. Trimming cost V 0 bases and J 3 bases, with 9 bases left between them. The CDR3 has 15 amino acids. CDR3 DNA: TGTGCCAGCAGTGAAGCACCGGCCAACAATCAGCCCCAGCATTTT. Translation gives CASSEAPANNQPQHF.

This clonotype was observed a few times. The chain carries TRBV5-5 and TRBJ2-6, with 7 bases that match TRBD1. The CDR3 length is 20 residues. The trim removed 5 bases at V and 0 bases at J, leaving 17 bases unmatched. The V gene's germline CDR1 is SGHKS and CDR2 YYEKEE (reference sequence). CDR3 bases: TGTGCCAGCAGTTTTACCAAAGGGGGCAACCACCCCTCTGGGGCCAACGTCCTGACTTTC. It is translated as CASSFTKGGNHPSGANVLTF.

This clonotype was observed a handful of times. The chain recombines TRBV29-1 with TRBJ1-2; D is unclear. The germline gives CDR1 SQVTM, CDR2 ANQGSEA. The CDR3 has 12 amino acids. V was shortened by 7 bases and J by 2 bases, with 11 bases between the two germline ends. CDR3 DNA: TGCAGCGATGGATCAGAGAACTATGGCTACACCTTC. Translation: CSDGSENYGYTF.

Points on this clonotype: A read error may produce the germline difference seen at one junction end. V and J are TRBV7-7 and TRBJ2-1; D could derive from TRBD1 or TRBD2 (5 bases each). This CDR3 has 13 residues. Germline CDR1 SSHAT, CDR2 FNYEAQ (reference sequence). The CDR3 coding sequence is TGTGCTAGCAGCCAACAAACTAGGGGTGAGCGGTTCTTC. Protein sequence: CASSQQTRGERFF.

This clonotype was detected only a few times. The CDR3 here is CASSDLAGGGSTDTQYF. CDR3 DNA sequence: TGTGCCAGCAGCGACCTAGCGGGGGGCGGATCCACAGATACGCAGTATTTT. The genes are TRBV9 and TRBJ2-3; 11 nucleotides line up with TRBD2. Unmatched junction bases numbered 8, after V lost 3 bases and J lost 2 bases. CDR1 SGDLS and CDR2 YYNGEE come from the germline V gene. The CDR3 consists of 17 residues.

The sample holds a few counts of this clonotype. A read error may be the cause here, since a much bigger clone is one base away. This rearrangement joins TRBV7-3 to TRBJ1-2, with no clear D. Germline assignment: CDR1 SGHTA and CDR2 FQGTGA. This CDR3 contains 12 residues. The CDR3 DNA is TGTACCAGCAGCTTAGGACACTATGGCTACACCTTC. Protein product: CTSSLGHYGYTF.

In its sample, this clonotype was seen many times. The chain recombines TRBV5-5 with TRBJ2-7, with no clear D. The CDR3 totals 14 residues. Trimming removed 2 bases from V and 0 bases from J, with 9 bases in between. Germline V gene sequence: CDR1 SGHKS, CDR2 YYEKEE (reference sequence). The CDR3 nucleotides are TGTGCCAGCAGCTTTGGCCCAAACTCCTACGAGCAGTACTTC. It is translated as CASSFGPNSYEQYF.

There are a few counts of this clonotype. The CDR3 region is CASSSPGQGETEQYF. The CDR3 DNA follows: TGTGCCAGCAGTTCCCCGGGACAGGGGGAAACCGAGCAGTACTTC. The rearrangement uses TRBV27 and TRBJ2-7, with 11 bases identical to TRBD1. This CDR3 has 15 residues. Germline CDR1 and CDR2: MNHEY and SMNVEV (reference sequence). The V segment lost 4 bases and the J segment 6 bases; nucleotides outside the gene matches: 8.

Comments on this clonotype: One end of the junction fails to match germline, which may point to a read error. V gene TRBV7-2 combines with J gene TRBJ2-2, with 9 nucleotides matching TRBD2. Germline CDR1 reads SGHTA; CDR2 reads FQGNSA. The CDR3 runs 15 residues. For the CDR3, the DNA is TGTGCCGGCAGCTTACGGCGGGGGGGCCCCGGGGAGCTGTTTTTT. This gives the protein CAGSLRRGGPGELFF.

A few counts support this clonotype. In nucleotides, the CDR3 is TGTGCCAGCAGCGAAGGGACAGGGGCCCTGGCTGAAGCTTTCTTT. Translated: CASSEGTGALAEAFF. This sequence joins TRBV5-8 and TRBJ1-1; 10 positions agree with TRBD1. This CDR3 comprises 15 residues. CDR1 is SGHTS, CDR2 YDEGEE, per germline. J lost 6 bases, V lost 4 bases, and 9 bases had no gene match.

In its sample, this clonotype was seen a few times. This chain links TRBV9 with TRBJ2-5; possible D gene TRBD2, 6 bases. Germline V gene data show CDR1 as SGDLS and CDR2 as YYNGEE. The CDR3 spans 14 residues. The ends were cut back, 0 bases at V and 5 bases at J, with 11 bases in the middle. Here the CDR3 DNA reads TGTGCCAGCAGCGTAGGGGGGGTTGGGGAGACCCAGTACTTC. Protein sequence: CASSVGGVGETQYF.

The J gene is TRBJ1-2, the V gene TRBV29-1; D ambiguous. The CDR3 extends over 11 amino acids. The germline gives CDR1 SQVTM, CDR2 ANQGSEA. The V end lost 8 bases, the J end lost 1 base, and 8 bases lay between the germline ends. In nucleotides, the CDR3 is TGCAGCCTGTGGAGTAACTATGGCTACACCTTC. This encodes CSLWSNYGYTF. Filled out from reference TRBV29-1 and TRBJ1-2, the complete variable domain reads SAVISQKPSRDICQRGTSLTIQCQVDSQVTMMFWYRQQPGQSLTLIATANQGSEATYESGFVIDKFPISRPNLTFSTLTVSNMSPEDSSIYLCSLWSNYGYTFGSGTRLTVV.

For this clonotype: Its ends do not fully match the called genes, so a read error is possible. The V gene is TRBV29-1, the J gene TRBJ1-1; 8 bases align to TRBD1. The germline CDR1 and CDR2 sequences are SQVTM and ANQGSEA. CDR3 length: 13 amino acids. The DNA for the CDR3 is TGCAGCGTGAAGACAGGGGTGAACACTGAGGCTTTCTTT. Its protein is CSVKTGVNTEAFF.

Concerning this clonotype itself: A much larger clone is a single base away; this may be a read error. This sequence joins TRBV6-6 and TRBJ2-6; 7 nucleotides line up with TRBD1. Germline V lookup: CDR1 MNHNY, CDR2 SVGAGI (reference sequence). The J segment lost 2 bases and the V segment lost 11 bases, leaving 9 bases of the junction unmatched. The CDR3 has 15 amino acids. The CDR3 sequence is CAWGTARTGANVLTF. The DNA for the CDR3 is TGTGCCTGGGGGACAGCTAGGACTGGGGCCAACGTCCTGACTTTC.

This clonotype was detected only a few times. The V gene is TRBV12-3 or TRBV12-4, the J gene TRBJ2-3; no clear D gene. V gave up 4 bases and J gave up 1 base, with 12 bases separating them. This CDR3 comprises 15 residues. The CDR3 loop is CASSSGWQGTDTQYF. The CDR3 DNA follows: TGTGCCAGCAGTTCAGGCTGGCAGGGCACAGATACGCAGTATTTT.

This clonotype has more than one count but fewer than ten. This chain links TRBV11-3 with TRBJ2-5; the match to TRBD1 covers 9 bases. This CDR3 region has 15 residues. J gave up 3 bases and V 4 bases, and 6 bases lay outside the gene matches. The germline CDR1 and CDR2 sequences are SGHNT and YENEEA. The CDR3, as DNA: TGTGCCAGCAGCTCCAGGACAGGGGACAAAGAGACCCAGTACTTC. Translation gives CASSSRTGDKETQYF.

The chain joins TRBV28 to TRBJ2-5; D might be TRBD1 (6 bases). Germline CDR1 reads MDHEN; CDR2 reads SYDVKM. V gave up 6 bases and J gave up 2 bases, with 19 bases separating them. The CDR3 extends over 16 amino acids. The CDR3 protein is CASRKNQGSGQETQYF. The DNA of the CDR3 is TGTGCCAGCAGAAAAAACCAGGGGAGCGGACAAGAGACCCAGTACTTC.

The chain carries TRBV27 and TRBJ1-6, with a tentative D call TRBD1 (5 bases). Germline V lookup: CDR1 MNHEY, CDR2 SMNVEV (reference sequence). The CDR3 spans 12 residues. Trimming took off 11 bases at V and 5 bases at J, with 10 bases between the two ends. CDR3 bases: TGTGCCGCCGGGGGTCATAATTCACCCCTCCACTTT. Protein: CAAGGHNSPLHF.

This clonotype was seen many times. This chain joins TRBV7-9 and TRBJ2-7; D call uncertain. Germline-derived CDR1 and CDR2 are SEHNR and FQNEAQ (reference sequence). The CDR3 is made up of 15 amino acids. V was trimmed by 0 bases and J by 2 bases, leaving 11 bases between them. Here the CDR3 DNA reads TGTGCCAGCAGCTTAGCGCGCAAAGGGCCCTACGAGCAGTACTTC. As protein: CASSLARKGPYEQYF.